The rows below give T cell receptor beta chains drawn from one sample of a study of T cell changes during pregnancy in multiple sclerosis. Libraries were prepared by immunoSEQ multiplex PCR; TCRdb keeps only in-frame clonotypes and omits some of them. The sample gives 80,000 to 100,000 clones, approximately 92% of which show up once; approximately 2.6% is in the top ten. The sequenced sample was peripheral blood, obtained in the first trimester of pregnancy. These receptors originate from a female donor with multiple sclerosis, enrolled in a pregnancy study. Both conserved end residues are part of each CDR3. A D gene is named only where the DNA matches it firmly. Part of the rows lack a size; the others show once, few, many or a class for expanded clones.

d_gene	v_gene	j_gene	abundance	CDR3nt	CDR3aa
NA	TRBV9	TRBJ1-2	NA	TGTGCCAGCAGCCCGGGAGCGGCAGGGAGTAACTATGGCTACACCTTC	CASSPGAAGSNYGYTF
NA	TRBV5-1	TRBJ2-5	NA	TGCGCCAGCAGCCCGGGGGTGACCCAGTACTTC	CASSPGVTQYF
NA	TRBV27	TRBJ2-2	NA	TGTGCCAGCAGTTTTTTCAGCACAGGGATCCAATCGAACACCGGGGAGCTGTTTTTT	CASSFFSTGIQSNTGELFF
TRBD1	TRBV7-2	TRBJ1-2	NA	TGTGCCAGCAGCGAAGACAGGGGTAGCTATGGCTACACCTTC	CASSEDRGSYGYTF
NA	TRBV5-6	TRBJ2-7	NA	TGTGCCAGCAGCTTGACTTCGTACGAGCAGTACTTC	CASSLTSYEQYF
NA	TRBV28	TRBJ1-5	NA	TGTGCCAGCAGTCCCCAAGCGGGGTTGTATCAGCCCCAGCATTTT	CASSPQAGLYQPQHF
TRBD2	TRBV28	TRBJ2-3	once	TGTGCCAGCAGTCCTGGGACTAGCGGTGGCACAGATACGCAGTATTTT	CASSPGTSGGTDTQYF
NA	TRBV6-6	TRBJ2-5	NA	TGTGCCAGCAGTTTAGGTGCAGACGGCGGGGAGACCCAGTACTTC	CASSLGADGGETQYF
NA	TRBV5-6	TRBJ1-2	few	TGTGCCAGCAGCGCCAGGACTGGCAGGGGCTACACCTTC	CASSARTGRGYTF
NA	TRBV19	TRBJ2-5	NA	TGTGCCAGTAGCCCCACCTATATGACAGTGGAGACCCAGTACTTC	CASSPTYMTVETQYF
NA	TRBV2	TRBJ1-5	NA	TGTGCCAGCAGCGACAGTTCTTCGAGCAATCAGCCCCAGCATTTT	CASSDSSSSNQPQHF
NA	TRBV6-5	TRBJ1-3	NA	TGTGCGGTTAGAGCCCTACTCCGCTCTGGAAACACCATATATTTT	CAVRALLRSGNTIYF
TRBD1	TRBV29-1	TRBJ1-1	NA	TGCAGCGCCACAGGGGCCACCGTCACTGAAGCTTTCTTT	CSATGATVTEAFF
TRBD2	TRBV13	TRBJ2-1	NA	TGTGCCAGCAGCTTGTCCAGCGGGAGGTCTAATGAGCAGTTCTTC	CASSLSSGRSNEQFF
TRBD2	TRBV20-1	TRBJ2-1	NA	TGCAGTGCTAGAGCGGGAGGGCCACTGTTCTTC	CSARAGGPLFF
NA	TRBV28	TRBJ1-3	NA	TGTGCCAGCAGTTCGACTCAGGGGCTAGGCGGAAACACCATATATTTT	CASSSTQGLGGNTIYF
NA	TRBV28	TRBJ1-4	NA	TGTGCCAGCTCTGTCTCTATTAATGAAAAACTGTTTTTT	CASSVSINEKLFF
NA	TRBV11-2	TRBJ2-2	NA	TGTGCCAGTCCTACCGGGGCGAACACCGGGGAGCTGTTTTTT	CASPTGANTGELFF
TRBD1	TRBV5-6	TRBJ2-5	NA	TGTGCCAGCAGGGGACAGGGGGGCCAAGAGACCCAGTACTTC	CASRGQGGQETQYF
NA	TRBV7-2	TRBJ2-3	NA	TGTGCCAGCAGCAAAACTAGCCGGCCGGGTGGGGATACGCAGTATTTT	CASSKTSRPGGDTQYF
NA	TRBV19	TRBJ2-3	NA	TGTGCCAGTAGTGTCTATAGCACAGATACGCAGTATTTT	CASSVYSTDTQYF
TRBD1	TRBV18	TRBJ2-1	NA	TGTGCCAGCTCACCATGGGGACAGGATCGGTTCTTC	CASSPWGQDRFF
NA	TRBV11-2	TRBJ1-2	NA	TGTGCCAGCAGCTTAGTATCCAGGTCCTTTCATAGCTACACCTTC	CASSLVSRSFHSYTF
TRBD1	TRBV28	TRBJ2-3	few	TGTGCCAGCCGCTTGACAGGGGCCTATACCACAGATACGCAGTATTTT	CASRLTGAYTTDTQYF
NA	TRBV6-5	TRBJ2-7	NA	TGTGCCAGCAGTTACTCGCCAGGTCTTACCTACGAGCAGTACTTC	CASSYSPGLTYEQYF
NA	TRBV7-9	TRBJ1-1	NA	TGTGCCAGCAGCTTAGGAGGGTCTGAAGCTTTCTTT	CASSLGGSEAFF
NA	TRBV5-4	TRBJ2-7	NA	TGTGCCAGCAGGGATGCGGGGACCTACGAGCAGTACTTC	CASRDAGTYEQYF
TRBD2	TRBV5-1	TRBJ2-5	once	TGCGCCAGCAGCTTGGGGCCGGGGAGGGCGACTAGTTTGGAGACCCAGTACTTC	CASSLGPGRATSLETQYF
NA	TRBV6-6	TRBJ1-2	NA	TGTGCCAGCAGTGAGGTGTATAACTATGGCTACACCTTC	CASSEVYNYGYTF
TRBD2	TRBV18	TRBJ2-5	NA	TGTGCCAGCTCACCAGAGGGACTAGCGGGAGTAAGAGAGACCCAGTACTTC	CASSPEGLAGVRETQYF
TRBD1	TRBV7-2	TRBJ1-5	NA	TGTGCCAGCAGCACCGCAGGGGGCAGGCAGCCCCAGCATTTT	CASSTAGGRQPQHF
NA	TRBV7-9	TRBJ2-5	NA	TGTGCCAGCAGCTCCGCGGGATTCCGAGAGACCCAGTACTTC	CASSSAGFRETQYF
TRBD2	TRBV29-1	TRBJ2-7	NA	TGCAGCGTCACCGGGACTAGCGGGAGCGTCTACGAGCAGTACTTC	CSVTGTSGSVYEQYF
NA	TRBV19	TRBJ1-5	NA	TGTGCCAGTCGCTTCACCGCGGATCAGCCCCAGCATTTT	CASRFTADQPQHF
NA	TRBV27	TRBJ2-1	NA	TGTGCCAGTGGCGGGGGCCCTAACAATGAGCAGTTCTTC	CASGGGPNNEQFF
NA	TRBV5-1	TRBJ2-3	NA	TGCGCCAGCAGCTCCAATAGCGGACGCACAGATACGCAGTATTTT	CASSSNSGRTDTQYF
TRBD2	TRBV7-9	TRBJ2-5	NA	TGTGCCAGCCTCATAACTAGCGGGGGGATACCCAAAGAGACCCAGTACTTC	CASLITSGGIPKETQYF
NA	TRBV5-1	TRBJ2-3	NA	TGCGCCAGCAGTACGGGGGACCTCACAGATACGCAGTATTTT	CASSTGDLTDTQYF
TRBD1	TRBV15	TRBJ2-7	medium-sized	TGTGCCACCAGCAACCTACAGGGGGCAGCCTACGAGCAGTACTTC	CATSNLQGAAYEQYF
TRBD1	TRBV19	TRBJ2-5	NA	TGTGCCAGTAGCGAAGGGACAGGGTCGCGAGAGACCCAGTACTTC	CASSEGTGSRETQYF
TRBD1	TRBV5-1	TRBJ1-4	NA	TGCGCCAGCAGCCACAGGACAGGAACAACTAATGAAAAACTGTTTTTT	CASSHRTGTTNEKLFF
TRBD1	TRBV7-2	TRBJ1-2	NA	TGTGCCAGCAGCCTGACAGGGGGCGGGTCTCTTGGCTACACCTTC	CASSLTGGGSLGYTF
TRBD1	TRBV15	TRBJ2-7	once	TGTGCCACCAGCTCGCCGGGACAGGGACGGTACGAGCAGTACTTC	CATSSPGQGRYEQYF
NA	TRBV20-1	TRBJ1-1	NA	TGCAGTGCTAGTCTCCCAGGGGAAGCTTTCTTT	CSASLPGEAFF
NA	TRBV4-3	TRBJ2-2	NA	TGCGCCAGCAGCCAAGGGCTTGTCGCTGGGGAGCTGTTTTTT	CASSQGLVAGELFF